These T cell receptor beta chains were read from a single sample in a study of cytomegalovirus exposure and HLA in healthy donors. Repertoires were generated with immunoSEQ multiplex PCR, while TCRdb's copy carries only in-frame clones and drops some. The data contain 100,000 to 150,000 clones, around 74% of them singletons. Sequenced sample: PBMCs. The receptors were gathered from a woman between 50 and 59 years old in good health and CMV-seropositive. Each CDR3 is given with its conserved first and last residue. The D gene is left open where the match is weak. Expanded clones get a size class; other rows say once, few or many, or leave the size out.

V gene,J gene,clone size,D gene,CDR3 DNA,CDR3 protein
TRBV6-6,TRBJ2-2,.,TRBD1,TGTGCCAGCCTTGACACCGGGACAGAAAACACCGGGGAGCTGTTTTTT,CASLDTGTENTGELFF
TRBV21-1,TRBJ2-7,once,.,TGTGCCAGCAGCCCCTCGGCCTACGAGCAGTACTTC,CASSPSAYEQYF
TRBV5-1,TRBJ1-1,.,.,TGTGCCAGCAGCTTGGGATGGGGGGACACTGAAGCTTTCTTT,CASSLGWGDTEAFF
TRBV7-2,TRBJ2-5,once,TRBD2,TGTGCCAGCAGCCTAACGGGGGGGCGGGCCCAGTACTTC,CASSLTGGRAQYF
TRBV19,TRBJ1-5,once,.,TGTGCCAGTAGTATTCAGGGATTCAATCAGCCCCAGCATTTT,CASSIQGFNQPQHF
TRBV12-5,TRBJ2-2,.,TRBD2,TGTGCTAGTGGTTTTGGCGGGGGGAACACCGGGGAGCTGTTTTTT,CASGFGGGNTGELFF
TRBV5-1,TRBJ2-3,.,TRBD2,TGCGCCAGCAGCTTGGGTACTAGCGGGGGCTCGACTAGCACAGATACGCAGTATTTT,CASSLGTSGGSTSTDTQYF
TRBV19,TRBJ1-2,few,TRBD1,TGTGCCAGTTCGGGACAGGGTAGCCTTAACTATGGCTACACCTTC,CASSGQGSLNYGYTF
TRBV5-5,TRBJ2-5,once,.,TGTGCCAGCACCCCCGACAGTCCGCTCCTCCAAGAGACCCAGTACTTC,CASTPDSPLLQETQYF
TRBV7-2,TRBJ2-3,.,TRBD1,TGTGCCAGCAGCTATTGGACAGGGACAGATACGCAGTATTTT,CASSYWTGTDTQYF
TRBV7-7,TRBJ1-5,once,.,TGTGCCAGCAGCTTACCTGGACAGATCAATCAGCCCCAGCATTTT,CASSLPGQINQPQHF
TRBV29-1,TRBJ1-2,.,.,TGCAGCGTTTCCCCTAACAGATATGGCTACACCTTC,CSVSPNRYGYTF
TRBV5-1,TRBJ2-5,.,.,TGCGCCAGCAGCCCCCTATCCGGACAGCAAGAGACCCAGTACTTC,CASSPLSGQQETQYF
TRBV18,TRBJ1-5,few,.,TGTGCCAGCTCACCACTTCAAGCTAGCAATCAGCCCCAGCATTTT,CASSPLQASNQPQHF
TRBV11-2,TRBJ1-3,few,.,TGTGCCAGCACATCGGGGTTCTCTGGAAACACCATATATTTT,CASTSGFSGNTIYF
TRBV19,TRBJ1-5,.,.,TGTGCCAGTAGTATAGTCTCAGGATACAATCAGCCCCAGCATTTT,CASSIVSGYNQPQHF
TRBV7-2,TRBJ2-7,.,TRBD2,TGTGCCAGCAGCTTTTACCACATAGCGGGGGGGCAGGTCGAGCAGTACTTC,CASSFYHIAGGQVEQYF
TRBV4-2,TRBJ2-7,.,.,TGTGCCAGCAGCCAAGGGACACCGTACGAGCAGTACTTC,CASSQGTPYEQYF
TRBV5-1,TRBJ2-1,.,.,TGCGCCAGCAGCTTGGTGGGGACAAGCTCCTACAATGAGCAGTTCTTC,CASSLVGTSSYNEQFF
TRBV25-1,TRBJ1-4,.,.,TGTGCCAGCAGCGCAGGGCCCCCTAATGAAAAACTGTTTTTT,CASSAGPPNEKLFF
TRBV4-3,TRBJ1-5,once,.,TGCGCCAGCAGCCGAGGCCCCAATCAGCCCCAGCATTTT,CASSRGPNQPQHF
TRBV27,TRBJ2-7,.,.,TGTGCCAGCAGTCTAGGACAGAGATACGAGCAGTACTTC,CASSLGQRYEQYF
TRBV7-9,TRBJ1-2,.,.,TGTGCCAGCAGCTTAGGACAGCAGAACTATGGCTACACCTTC,CASSLGQQNYGYTF
TRBV6-6,TRBJ2-1,.,TRBD2,TGTGCCAGCAGTTTCTCCCCAGCGGGGGGGCAGGATGAGCAGTTCTTC,CASSFSPAGGQDEQFF
TRBV6-1,TRBJ2-7,.,TRBD1,TGTGCCAGCAGGGGACAGACCGTATACGAGCAGTACTTC,CASRGQTVYEQYF
TRBV7-8,TRBJ2-7,.,.,TGTGCCAGCAGCTTAGGGGGTGGGGGGGAGCAGTACTTC,CASSLGGGGEQYF
TRBV7-9,TRBJ2-7,.,.,TGTGCCAGCAGCCGACAGGAGATCTCCTACGAGCAGTACTTC,CASSRQEISYEQYF
TRBV27,TRBJ1-6,few,.,TGTGCCAGTTCGGACAGTTATAATTCACCCCTCCACTTT,CASSDSYNSPLHF
TRBV5-1,TRBJ1-2,.,TRBD1,TGCGCCAGCAGCCGTCAGACAGGGGAGGATGGCTACACCTTC,CASSRQTGEDGYTF
TRBV12-5,TRBJ2-2,.,.,TGTGCTAGTGGACCCCAGGGGGGTAACACCGGGGAGCTGTTTTTT,CASGPQGGNTGELFF
TRBV14,TRBJ2-3,.,TRBD2,TGTGCCAGCAGCAAAAGCGGGGGGGCAGATACGCAGTATTTT,CASSKSGGADTQYF
TRBV2,TRBJ1-5,.,.,TGTGCCAGCAGCCCCAGGGTGATTGAAGGCCCCCAGCATTTT,CASSPRVIEGPQHF
TRBV19,TRBJ1-5,.,TRBD1,TGTGCCAGTACCTCGTGGGACAGGGGTTTTCAGCCCCAGCATTTT,CASTSWDRGFQPQHF
TRBV19,TRBJ1-3,.,.,TGTGCCAGTAGCCCGATCCGGCGGAACACCATATATTTT,CASSPIRRNTIYF
TRBV6-5,TRBJ1-4,.,.,TGTGCCAGCAGTTACGGCGCAGGCCTAAATGAAAAACTGTTTTTT,CASSYGAGLNEKLFF
TRBV28,TRBJ2-2,.,TRBD2,TGTGCCAGCAGTTTAGAGACTAGCGGGGGGGCCTCCGGGGAGCTGTTTTTT,CASSLETSGGASGELFF
TRBV6-5,TRBJ1-5,once,TRBD1,TGTGCCAGCACGACAGGGCTCGGACAGCCCCAGCATTTT,CASTTGLGQPQHF